Listed below are T cell receptor beta chains from one sample, sequenced in a study of identical twins. Using its own MiXCR run on the 5' RACE reads, TCRdb lists one record per CDR3 protein. The repertoire includes fewer than 350,000 distinct CDR3 sequences, roughly 8.6% of them detected once, and approximately 2% sits in the top ten. The same sample was also used in a study of yellow fever vaccine responses in identical twins.

Sequencing was done on a sample of memory (CD45RO+) T cells sorted from blood. All receptors come from a woman aged 18-29 years in good health. CDR3s include the opening cysteine and the closing phenylalanine or tryptophan. D genes are given only for firm matches. Only part of the rows carry a size: once, few, many, or a class if the clone is expanded.

d_gene: TRBD1
v_gene: TRBV3-1
abundance: NA
j_gene: TRBJ2-5
CDR3aa: CASCLIPGTGKGRETQYF
CDR3nt: TGTGCCAGCTGCCTTATACCCGGGACAGGGAAGGGGAGAGAGACCCAGTACTTC

d_gene: TRBD2
v_gene: TRBV24-1
abundance: many
j_gene: TRBJ2-1
CDR3aa: CATSDRISTSGGADEQFF
CDR3nt: TGTGCCACCAGTGATCGGATCTCTACTAGCGGGGGGGCCGATGAGCAGTTCTTC

d_gene: NA
v_gene: TRBV10-2
abundance: few
j_gene: TRBJ2-2
CDR3aa: CASRVGISGELFF
CDR3nt: TGCGCCAGCAGGGTCGGTATCTCGGGGGAGCTGTTTTTT

d_gene: TRBD1
v_gene: TRBV3-1
abundance: NA
j_gene: TRBJ2-3
CDR3aa: CASCQAPGGADTQYF
CDR3nt: TGTGCCAGCTGCCAAGCCCCAGGGGGCGCAGATACGCAGTATTTT

d_gene: TRBD2
v_gene: TRBV14
abundance: NA
j_gene: TRBJ2-1
CDR3aa: CASGTLAGLFF
CDR3nt: TGTGCCAGCGGAACCCTAGCGGGGCTGTTCTTC

d_gene: NA
v_gene: TRBV10-3
abundance: many
j_gene: TRBJ1-4
CDR3aa: CAISEPAEGGNEKLFF
CDR3nt: TGTGCCATCAGTGAGCCAGCCGAAGGGGGAAATGAAAAACTGTTTTTT

d_gene: TRBD1
v_gene: TRBV28
abundance: few
j_gene: TRBJ1-2
CDR3aa: CAGRDRGLGDYTF
CDR3nt: TGTGCAGGCCGAGACAGGGGGCTCGGCGACTACACCTTC

d_gene: TRBD1
v_gene: TRBV4-1
abundance: few
j_gene: TRBJ1-2
CDR3aa: CASSQTGTINYGYTF
CDR3nt: TGCGCCAGCAGCCAGACAGGGACAATTAACTATGGCTACACCTTC

d_gene: NA
v_gene: TRBV3-1
abundance: few
j_gene: TRBJ2-5
CDR3aa: CASSQDPGATVQETQYF
CDR3nt: TGTGCCAGCAGCCAAGATCCCGGGGCGACCGTCCAAGAGACCCAGTACTTC

d_gene: NA
v_gene: TRBV12-3/TRBV12-4
abundance: many
j_gene: TRBJ1-1
CDR3aa: CASSTRGEGPKNTEAFF
CDR3nt: TGTGCCAGCAGTACGAGGGGGGAGGGGCCTAAGAACACTGAAGCTTTCTTT

d_gene: NA
v_gene: TRBV25-1
abundance: many
j_gene: TRBJ2-7
CDR3aa: CASSNQGILSYEQYF
CDR3nt: TGTGCCAGCAGCAACCAGGGGATCCTCTCCTACGAGCAGTACTTC